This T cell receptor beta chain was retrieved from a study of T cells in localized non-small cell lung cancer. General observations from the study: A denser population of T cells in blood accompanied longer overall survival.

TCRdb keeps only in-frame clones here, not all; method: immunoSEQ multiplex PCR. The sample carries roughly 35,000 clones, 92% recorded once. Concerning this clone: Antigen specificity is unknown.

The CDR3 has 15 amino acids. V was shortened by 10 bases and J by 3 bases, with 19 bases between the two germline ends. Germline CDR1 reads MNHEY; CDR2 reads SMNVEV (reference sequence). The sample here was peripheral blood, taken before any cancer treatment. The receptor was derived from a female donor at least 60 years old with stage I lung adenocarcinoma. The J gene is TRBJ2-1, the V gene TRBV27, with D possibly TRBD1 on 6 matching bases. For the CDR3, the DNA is TGTGCCACCTCACTCGACAGGCCTCTCTACAATGAGCAGTTCTTC. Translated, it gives CATSLDRPLYNEQFF.